This passage covers 2 T cell receptor beta chains from one sample sequenced in a study of blood T cell repertoires in COVID-19. Clones were read by immunoSEQ multiplex PCR, and TCRdb kept only the in-frame ones, dropping some. There are roughly 140,000 clones in the sample; almost 90% occur only once, and about 11% lies in the top ten. The sample taken for sequencing was peripheral blood. These TCRs come from a man in his fifties or sixties with active or convalescent COVID-19.

The chain links TRBV3-1 (or the pseudogene TRBV3-2) to TRBJ1-1, with a possible D match to TRBD1 (5 bases). CDR1 LGHDT and CDR2 YNNKEL come from the germline V gene (reference sequence). V lost 1 base and J 4 bases, leaving 13 bases between the germline ends. The CDR3 length is 15 residues. The CDR3 bases are TGTGCCAGCAGCCAAGGGGGCAGTCGCGGCACTGAAGCTTTCTTT. Amino acids: CASSQGGSRGTEAFF.

The table lists this clone with a few counts. V gene TRBV12-3 or TRBV12-4 combines with J gene TRBJ1-1, with a tentative D call TRBD1 (5 bases). The CDR3 covers 12 residues. With 2 bases removed from V and 8 bases from J, the gap between germline ends came to 9 bases. CDR3 nucleotides: TGTGCCAGCAGTTTATGGGGCAGAGAAGCTTTCTTT. Its protein is CASSLWGREAFF.